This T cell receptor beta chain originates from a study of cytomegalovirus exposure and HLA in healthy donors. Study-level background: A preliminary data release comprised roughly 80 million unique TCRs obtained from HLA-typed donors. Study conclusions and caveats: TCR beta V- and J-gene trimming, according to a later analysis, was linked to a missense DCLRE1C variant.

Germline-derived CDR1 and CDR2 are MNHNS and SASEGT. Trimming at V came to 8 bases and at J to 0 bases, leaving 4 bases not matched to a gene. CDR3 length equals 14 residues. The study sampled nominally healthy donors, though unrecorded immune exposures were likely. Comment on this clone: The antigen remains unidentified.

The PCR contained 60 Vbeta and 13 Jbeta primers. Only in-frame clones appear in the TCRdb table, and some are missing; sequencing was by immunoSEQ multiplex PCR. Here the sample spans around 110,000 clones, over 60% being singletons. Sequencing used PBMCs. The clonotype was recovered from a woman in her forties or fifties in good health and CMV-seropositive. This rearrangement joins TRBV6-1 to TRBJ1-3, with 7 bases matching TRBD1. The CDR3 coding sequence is TGTGCCAGCGGGGACAGCCTCTCTGGAAACACCATATATTTT. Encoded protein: CASGDSLSGNTIYF.